One and the same sample provided the 3 T cell receptor beta chains below, sequenced in a study of blood T cell repertoires in COVID-19. Some clones are missing from TCRdb's copy, which holds only in-frame ones; the method was immunoSEQ multiplex PCR. This sample has some 150,000 clones; approximately 73% occur once, and the top ten carry less than 5.5%. The sample consisted of peripheral blood. The receptors were sampled from a man between 60 and 75 years old with acute or convalescent COVID-19.

V usage is TRBV2 and J usage is TRBJ1-6; no reliable D call. Trimming took off 6 bases at V and 8 bases at J, with 20 bases between the two ends. This CDR3 has 16 residues. Per germline, CDR1 SNHLY and CDR2 FYNNEI. This CDR3 reads CASSESVVRLDSPLHF. For the CDR3, the DNA is TGTGCCAGCAGCGAGTCGGTCGTCAGGCTCGATTCACCCCTCCACTTT.

The chain is built from TRBV7-9 and TRBJ1-4, with 7 bases lining up with TRBD1. Germline trimming cut 7 bases from V and 3 bases from J; bases unmatched to any gene: 5. The CDR3 loop spans 14 amino acids. Germline CDR1 reads SEHNR; CDR2 reads FQNEAQ (reference sequence). CDR3 in DNA: TGTGCCAGCACCGGAACAGGGGCTAATGAAAAACTGTTTTTT. Translating gives CASTGTGANEKLFF. Full variable domain (missing parts from reference TRBV7-9 and TRBJ1-4): DTGVSQNPRHKITKRGQNVTFRCDPISEHNRLYWYRQTLGQGPEFLTYFQNEAQLEKSRLLSDRFSAERPKGSFSTLEIQRTEQGDSAMYLCASTGTGANEKLFFGSGTQLSVL.

J is TRBJ2-2 and V is TRBV6-5, with D possibly matching TRBD2 (6 bases). CDR1 is MNHEY and CDR2 is SVGAGI in the germline V gene. This CDR3 contains 14 residues. V was cut by 10 bases and J by 3 bases, with 15 bases left in between. Here the CDR3 DNA reads TGTGCCACGGCCGGGACTGGGCACACCGGGGAGCTGTTTTTT. It codes for CATAGTGHTGELFF.